This T cell receptor (beta chain) stems from a study of OX40 agonist ivuxolimab in advanced cancers. The wider study: The dose-escalation cohort was about 86% male, with a mean age of around 60 years, ranging about 23 to 90.

Measured with immunoSEQ multiplex PCR; TCRdb has only the in-frame clones, and not every one. This table holds fewer than 85,000 clones, about 82% found once. Study-wide results and limits: In a subset of nonresponders, normalized T-cell clonal expansion was also low.

V gave up 2 bases and J gave up 6 bases, with 14 bases separating them. The CDR3 spans 16 residues. Germline values: CDR1 SNHLY, CDR2 FYNNEI. On this clone itself: Its antigen is still unknown.

The genes are TRBV2 and TRBJ1-6; possibly TRBD1 for D (6 bases). The clonotype comes from an adult with an advanced solid tumor such as melanoma, head and neck, liver or kidney cancer. Source: CD4+ or CD8+ T cells sorted from blood, taken in a trial of the OX40 agonist ivuxolimab. CDR3 sequence (DNA): TGTGCCAGCAGTGAACCGGGGGGCACAGGTAATTCACCCCTCCACTTT. Amino acid sequence: CASSEPGGTGNSPLHF.